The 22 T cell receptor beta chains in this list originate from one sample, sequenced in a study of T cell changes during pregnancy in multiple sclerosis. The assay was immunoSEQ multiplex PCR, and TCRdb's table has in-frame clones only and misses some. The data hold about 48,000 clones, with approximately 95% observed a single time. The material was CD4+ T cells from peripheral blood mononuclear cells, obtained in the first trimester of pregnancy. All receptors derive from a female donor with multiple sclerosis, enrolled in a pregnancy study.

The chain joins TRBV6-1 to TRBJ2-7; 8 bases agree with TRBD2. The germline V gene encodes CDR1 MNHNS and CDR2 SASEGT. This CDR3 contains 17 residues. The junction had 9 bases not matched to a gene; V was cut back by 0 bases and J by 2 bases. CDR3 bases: TGTGCCAGCAGTGAAGCGGGGGGCGGGGGGTCCCCCTACGAGCAGTACTTC. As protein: CASSEAGGGGSPYEQYF.

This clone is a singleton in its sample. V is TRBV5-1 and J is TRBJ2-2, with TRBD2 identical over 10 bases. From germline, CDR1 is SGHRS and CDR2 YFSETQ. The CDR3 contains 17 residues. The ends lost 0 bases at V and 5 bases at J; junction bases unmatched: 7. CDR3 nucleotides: TGCGCCAGCAGCTTGGTTTTCCTAGCGGGGGCAACCGGGGAGCTGTTTTTT. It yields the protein CASSLVFLAGATGELFF. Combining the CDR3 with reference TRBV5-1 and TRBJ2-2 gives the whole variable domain KAGVTQTPRYLIKTRGQQVTLSCSPISGHRSVSWYQQTPGQGLQFLFEYFSETQRNKGNFPGRFSGRQFSNSRSEMNVSTLELGDSALYLCASSLVFLAGATGELFFGEGSRLTVL.

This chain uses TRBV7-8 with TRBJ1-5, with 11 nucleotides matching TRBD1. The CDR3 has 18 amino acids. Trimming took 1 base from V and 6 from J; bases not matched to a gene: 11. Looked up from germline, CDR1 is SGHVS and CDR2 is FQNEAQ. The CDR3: CASSLVARAGQGGQPQHF. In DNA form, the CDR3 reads TGTGCCAGCAGCTTAGTAGCTAGGGCGGGACAGGGGGGTCAGCCCCAGCATTTT. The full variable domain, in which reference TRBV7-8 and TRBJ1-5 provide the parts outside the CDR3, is GAGVSQSPRYKVAKRGQDVALRCDPISGHVSLFWYQQALGQGPEFLTYFQNEAQLDKSGLPSDRFFAERPEGSVSTLKIQRTQQEDSAVYLCASSLVARAGQGGQPQHFGDGTRLSIL.

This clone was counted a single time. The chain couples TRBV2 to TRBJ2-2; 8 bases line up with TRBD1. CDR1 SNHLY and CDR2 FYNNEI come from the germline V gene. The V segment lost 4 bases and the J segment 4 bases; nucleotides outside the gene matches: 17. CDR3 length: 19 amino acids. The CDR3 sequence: CASSALEQGRQGRTGELFF. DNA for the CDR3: TGTGCCAGCAGTGCACTTGAACAGGGGAGACAGGGGCGCACCGGGGAGCTGTTTTTT.

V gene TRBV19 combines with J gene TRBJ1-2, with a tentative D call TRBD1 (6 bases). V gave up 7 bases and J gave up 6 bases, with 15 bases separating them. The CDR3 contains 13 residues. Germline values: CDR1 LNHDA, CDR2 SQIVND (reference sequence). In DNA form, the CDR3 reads TGTGCCAGTACCCGAATAGGGGGAAATGGCTACACCTTC. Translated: CASTRIGGNGYTF.

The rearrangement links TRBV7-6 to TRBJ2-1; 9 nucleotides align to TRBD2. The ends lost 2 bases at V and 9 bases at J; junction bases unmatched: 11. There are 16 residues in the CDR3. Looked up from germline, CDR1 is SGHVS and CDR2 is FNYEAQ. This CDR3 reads CASSLLRGGPRGEQFF. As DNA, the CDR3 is TGTGCCAGCAGCTTATTGCGGGGGGGGCCTCGGGGTGAGCAGTTCTTC.

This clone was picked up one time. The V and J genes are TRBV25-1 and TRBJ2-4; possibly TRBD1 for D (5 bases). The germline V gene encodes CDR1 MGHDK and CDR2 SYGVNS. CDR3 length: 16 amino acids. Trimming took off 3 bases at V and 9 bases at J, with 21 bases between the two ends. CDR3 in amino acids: CASSEYRQGRGGIQYF. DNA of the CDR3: TGTGCCAGCAGTGAGTATCGGCAGGGAAGGGGCGGCATTCAGTACTTC.

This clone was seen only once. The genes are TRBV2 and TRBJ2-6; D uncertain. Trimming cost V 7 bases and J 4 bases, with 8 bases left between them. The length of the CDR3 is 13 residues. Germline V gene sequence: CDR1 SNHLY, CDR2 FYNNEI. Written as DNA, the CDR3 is TGTGCCAGCAACATCATCGGGGCCAACGTCCTGACTTTC. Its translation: CASNIIGANVLTF.

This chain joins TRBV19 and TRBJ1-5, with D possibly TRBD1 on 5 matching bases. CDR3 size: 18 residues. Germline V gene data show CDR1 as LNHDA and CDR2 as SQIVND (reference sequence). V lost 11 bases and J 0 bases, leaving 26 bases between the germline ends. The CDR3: CASQGGAGNFYSNQPQHF. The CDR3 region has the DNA TGTGCCTCCCAAGGAGGGGCAGGAAACTTTTATAGCAATCAGCCCCAGCATTTT.

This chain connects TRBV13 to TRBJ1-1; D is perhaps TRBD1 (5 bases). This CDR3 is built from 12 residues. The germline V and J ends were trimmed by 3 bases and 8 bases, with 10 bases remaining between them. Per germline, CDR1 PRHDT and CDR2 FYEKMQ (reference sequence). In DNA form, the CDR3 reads TGTGCCAGCAGCTTTAGGGGTTCAGAAGCTTTCTTT. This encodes CASSFRGSEAFF.

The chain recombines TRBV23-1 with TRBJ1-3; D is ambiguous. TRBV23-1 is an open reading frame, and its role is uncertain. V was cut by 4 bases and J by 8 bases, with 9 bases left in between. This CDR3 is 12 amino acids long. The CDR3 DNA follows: TGCGCCAGCAGTCCTCGGGGTTACACCATATATTTT. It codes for CASSPRGYTIYF.

The DNA for the CDR3 is TGTGCCAGTAGGCTGGACAGGGTTGTCGGTGAAAAACTGTTTTTT. Translation gives CASRLDRVVGEKLFF. The chain employs TRBV19 and TRBJ1-4; TRBD1 matches at 8 bases. The CDR3 is 15 amino acids. The J segment lost 7 bases and the V segment lost 6 bases, leaving 10 bases of the junction unmatched. Germline V CDR1 and CDR2: LNHDA, SQIVND (reference sequence).

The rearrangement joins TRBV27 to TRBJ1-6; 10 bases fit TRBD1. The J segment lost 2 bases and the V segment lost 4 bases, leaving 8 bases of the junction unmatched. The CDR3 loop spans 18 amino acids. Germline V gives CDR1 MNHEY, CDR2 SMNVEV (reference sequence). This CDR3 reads CASSSLTGGNPYNSPLHF. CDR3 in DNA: TGTGCCAGCAGTTCCCTGACAGGGGGCAACCCCTATAATTCACCCCTCCACTTT.

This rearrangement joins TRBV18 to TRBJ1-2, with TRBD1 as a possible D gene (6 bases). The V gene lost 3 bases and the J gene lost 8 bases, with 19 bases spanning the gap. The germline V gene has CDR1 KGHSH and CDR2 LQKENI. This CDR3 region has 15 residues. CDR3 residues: CASSPGSDRSVGYTF. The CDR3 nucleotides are TGTGCCAGCTCACCCGGGTCCGACAGGTCCGTCGGCTACACCTTC.

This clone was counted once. The CDR3 spells CASSWGGAGGRDTQYF. Here the CDR3 DNA reads TGCGCCAGCAGCTGGGGGGGAGCGGGGGGTCGAGATACGCAGTATTTT. V gene TRBV5-1 combines with J gene TRBJ2-3; TRBD2 aligns across 9 bases. Germline assignment: CDR1 SGHRS and CDR2 YFSETQ. J gave up 5 bases and V 3 bases, and 10 bases lay outside the gene matches. The CDR3 runs to 16 residues.

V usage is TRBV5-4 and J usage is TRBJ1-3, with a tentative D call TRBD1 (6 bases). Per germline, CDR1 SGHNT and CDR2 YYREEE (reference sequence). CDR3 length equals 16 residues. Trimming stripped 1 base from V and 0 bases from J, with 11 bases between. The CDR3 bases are TGTGCCAGCAGCTTGATGGGACAACGCTCTGGAAACACCATATATTTT. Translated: CASSLMGQRSGNTIYF.

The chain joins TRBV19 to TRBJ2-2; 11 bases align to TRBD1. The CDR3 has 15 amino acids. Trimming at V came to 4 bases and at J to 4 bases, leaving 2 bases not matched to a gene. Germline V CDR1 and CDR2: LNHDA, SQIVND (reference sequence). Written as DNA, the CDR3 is TGTGCCAGTAGTACCGGGACAGGGGGCACCGGGGAGCTGTTTTTT. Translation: CASSTGTGGTGELFF.

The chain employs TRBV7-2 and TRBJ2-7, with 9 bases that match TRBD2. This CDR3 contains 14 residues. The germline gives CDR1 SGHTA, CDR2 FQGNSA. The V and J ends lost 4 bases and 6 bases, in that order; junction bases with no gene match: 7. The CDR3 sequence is CASSWSGGPGEQYF. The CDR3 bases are TGTGCCAGCAGCTGGAGCGGGGGGCCGGGCGAGCAGTACTTC.

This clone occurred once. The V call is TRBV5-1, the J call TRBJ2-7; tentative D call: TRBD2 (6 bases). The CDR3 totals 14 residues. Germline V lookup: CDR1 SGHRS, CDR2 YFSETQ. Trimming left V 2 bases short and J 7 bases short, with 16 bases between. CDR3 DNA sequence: TGCGCCAGCAGCTTCCTGGGCCAGGAGGGAGAGCAGTACTTC. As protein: CASSFLGQEGEQYF.

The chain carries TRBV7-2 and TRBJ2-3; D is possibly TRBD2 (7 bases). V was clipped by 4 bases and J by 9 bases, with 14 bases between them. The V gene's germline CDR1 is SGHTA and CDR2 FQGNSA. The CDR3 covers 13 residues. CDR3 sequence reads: CASSSLGGGTQYF. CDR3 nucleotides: TGTGCCAGCAGCTCCTTGGGAGGGGGAACGCAGTATTTT.

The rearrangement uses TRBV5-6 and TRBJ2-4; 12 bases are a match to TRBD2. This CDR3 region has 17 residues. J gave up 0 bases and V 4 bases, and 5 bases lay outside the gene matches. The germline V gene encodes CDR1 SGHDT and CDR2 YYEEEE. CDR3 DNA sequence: TGTGCCAGCAGCACCGGACTAGCGGGGTTAGCCAAAAACATTCAGTACTTC. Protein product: CASSTGLAGLAKNIQYF.

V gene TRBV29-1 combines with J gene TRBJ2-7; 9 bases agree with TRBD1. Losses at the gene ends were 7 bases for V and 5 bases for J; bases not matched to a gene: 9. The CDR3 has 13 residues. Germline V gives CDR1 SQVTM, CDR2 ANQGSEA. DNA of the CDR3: TGCAGCGCTCACAGGGGGCACAACGACGAGCAGTACTTC. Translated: CSAHRGHNDEQYF.